The source of this T cell receptor beta chain is a study of T cells after yellow fever vaccination. From the 5' RACE reads, TCRdb called clonotypes with MiXCR, one entry per CDR3 protein. The sample shows about 360,000 distinct CDR3 sequences, around 6.4% of them seen only once. This clonotype came up many times. V shed 7 bases and J shed 3 bases, with 19 bases lying between them. The CDR3 is 15 amino acids. In germline, CDR1 is MNHNS, CDR2 SASEGT. Specimen: PBMCs, collected 5 days after the yellow fever booster vaccination. The receptor was derived from a man aged 25 to 40 who received the YFV17D yellow fever vaccine. The gene calls are TRBV6-1 and TRBJ2-7; tentatively, D is TRBD1 (5 bases). CDR3 coding DNA: TGTGCCAGCAAACTCAATTTTGTGACAGACTACGAGCAGTACTTC. It is translated as CASKLNFVTDYEQYF.